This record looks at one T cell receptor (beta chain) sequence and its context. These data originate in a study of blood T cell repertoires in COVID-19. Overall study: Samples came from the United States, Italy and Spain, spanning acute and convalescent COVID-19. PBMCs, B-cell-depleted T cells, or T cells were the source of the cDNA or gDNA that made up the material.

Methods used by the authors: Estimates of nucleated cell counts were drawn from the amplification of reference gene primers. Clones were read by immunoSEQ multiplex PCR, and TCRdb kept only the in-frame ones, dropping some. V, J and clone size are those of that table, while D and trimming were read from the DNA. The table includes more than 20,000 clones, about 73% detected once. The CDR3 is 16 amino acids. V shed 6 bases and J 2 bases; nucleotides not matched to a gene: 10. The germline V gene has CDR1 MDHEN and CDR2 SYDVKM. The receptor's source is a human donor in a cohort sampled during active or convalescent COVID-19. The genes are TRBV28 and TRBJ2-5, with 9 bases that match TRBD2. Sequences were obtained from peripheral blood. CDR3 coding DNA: TGTGCCAGCAGCGTGCCCGGCGGGAGGGTTCAAGAGACCCAGTACTTC. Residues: CASSVPGGRVQETQYF.